The T cell receptor (beta chain) under discussion was sequenced for a study of blood T cell repertoires in COVID-19. The wider study: Sites in the United States, Italy and Spain provided acute and convalescent COVID-19 samples. The analysed material was cDNA or gDNA that came from T cells, B-cell-depleted T cells, or PBMCs.

Per the study methods: Estimated nucleated cell counts came from reference gene primer amplification. Generated by immunoSEQ multiplex PCR, the TCRdb table keeps only in-frame clones and is missing some. V and J calls and clone size are copied from that table; D and trimming were computed from the DNA. The data contain approximately 400,000 clones, 81% of them singletons. The germline V and J ends were trimmed by 3 bases and 3 bases, with 11 bases remaining between them. The CDR3 has 15 residues. Germline assignment: CDR1 MGHDK and CDR2 SYGVNS. This receptor was taken from a human donor with acute or convalescent COVID-19. The donor label of this sample is uncertain. The chain recombines TRBV25-1 with TRBJ1-4; no clear D gene. Sequenced material: peripheral blood. In DNA form, the CDR3 reads TGTGCCAGCAGTGATGCGTACGGGGCTAATGAAAAACTGTTTTTT. Translating it yields CASSDAYGANEKLFF.